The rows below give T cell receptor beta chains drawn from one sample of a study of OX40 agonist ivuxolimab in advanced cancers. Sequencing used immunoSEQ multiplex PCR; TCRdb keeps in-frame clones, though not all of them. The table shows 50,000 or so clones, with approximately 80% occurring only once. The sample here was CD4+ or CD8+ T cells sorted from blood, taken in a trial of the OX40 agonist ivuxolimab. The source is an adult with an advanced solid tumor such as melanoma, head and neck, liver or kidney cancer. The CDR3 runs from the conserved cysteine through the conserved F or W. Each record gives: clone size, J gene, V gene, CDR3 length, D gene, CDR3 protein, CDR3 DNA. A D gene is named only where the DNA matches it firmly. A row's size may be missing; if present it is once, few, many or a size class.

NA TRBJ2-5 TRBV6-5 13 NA CASSYSLIGTQYF TGTGCCAGCAGTTACTCCTTGATCGGGACCCAGTACTTC
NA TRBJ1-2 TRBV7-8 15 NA CASSLESAGGYGYTF TGTGCCAGCAGCTTAGAGTCAGCTGGGGGCTATGGCTACACCTTC
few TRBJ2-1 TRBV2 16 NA CASRRDFPSSYNEQFF TGTGCCAGCAGGCGGGACTTTCCGAGCTCCTACAATGAGCAGTTCTTC
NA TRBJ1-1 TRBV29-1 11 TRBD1 CSFHRGTEAFF TGCAGCTTCCACAGGGGCACTGAAGCTTTCTTT
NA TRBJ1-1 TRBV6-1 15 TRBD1 CATLRLPGGYTEAFF TGTGCCACTTTGCGGTTACCAGGGGGGTACACTGAAGCTTTCTTT
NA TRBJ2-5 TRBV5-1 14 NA CASSAQGYQETQYF TGCGCCAGCAGCGCACAGGGATACCAAGAGACCCAGTACTTC
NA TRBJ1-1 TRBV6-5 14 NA CASSYIIGDTEAFF TGTGCCAGCAGTTACATAATAGGGGACACTGAAGCTTTCTTT
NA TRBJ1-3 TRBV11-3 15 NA CASSLGGVGGNTIYF TGTGCCAGCAGCTTAGGTGGGGTCGGTGGAAACACCATATATTTT
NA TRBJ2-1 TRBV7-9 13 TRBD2 CASSHSSGNEQFF TGTGCCAGCAGCCATTCTAGCGGCAATGAGCAGTTCTTC
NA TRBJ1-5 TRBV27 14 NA CASSLYGGNQPQHF TGTGCCAGCAGTTTGTACGGCGGGAATCAGCCCCAGCATTTT
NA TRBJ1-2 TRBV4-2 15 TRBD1 CASSPQQGADYGYTF TGTGCCAGCAGCCCCCAACAGGGGGCGGACTATGGCTACACCTTC
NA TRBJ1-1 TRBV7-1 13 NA CASSLAQNTEAFF TGTGCCAGCAGCTTAGCACAGAACACTGAAGCTTTCTTT
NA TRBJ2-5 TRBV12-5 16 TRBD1 CASGSAGTATQETQYF TGTGCTAGTGGTAGCGCCGGGACAGCGACCCAAGAGACCCAGTACTTC
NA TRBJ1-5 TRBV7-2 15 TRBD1 CASSLKTGGSQPQHF TGTGCCAGCAGCTTAAAGACAGGGGGGAGTCAGCCCCAGCATTTT
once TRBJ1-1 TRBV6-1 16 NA CASSEATRRRGTEAFF TGTGCCAGCAGTGAAGCAACCCGAAGAAGGGGCACTGAAGCTTTCTTT
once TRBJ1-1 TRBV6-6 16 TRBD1 CASSSPTTGGNTEAFF TGTGCCAGCAGTTCCCCGACCACAGGGGGGAACACTGAAGCTTTCTTT
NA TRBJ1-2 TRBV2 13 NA CASSVQGIYGYTF TGTGCCAGCAGTGTACAAGGGATCTATGGCTACACCTTC
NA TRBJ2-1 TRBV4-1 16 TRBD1 CASSPGTESSYNEQFF TGCGCCAGCAGCCCCGGGACAGAGAGCTCCTACAATGAGCAGTTCTTC
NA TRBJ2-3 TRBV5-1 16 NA CASSLFREGATDTQYF TGCGCCAGCAGCTTGTTCAGGGAGGGGGCCACAGATACGCAGTATTTT
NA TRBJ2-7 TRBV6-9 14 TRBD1 CASSGRGRGSEQYF TGTGCCAGCAGTGGCCGTGGCAGGGGGTCCGAGCAGTACTTC
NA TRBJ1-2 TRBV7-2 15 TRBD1 CASSSRTGGNYGYTF TGTGCCAGCAGCTCAAGGACAGGGGGCAACTATGGCTACACCTTC
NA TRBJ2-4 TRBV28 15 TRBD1 CASSLFRDRVYIQYF TGTGCCAGCAGTTTATTCCGGGACAGGGTATACATTCAGTACTTC
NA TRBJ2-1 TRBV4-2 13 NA CASSQEGYNEQFF TGTGCCAGCAGCCAAGAAGGCTACAATGAGCAGTTCTTC
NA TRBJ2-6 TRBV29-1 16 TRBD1 CSVPGQGSSGANVLTF TGCAGCGTTCCGGGACAGGGGTCTTCTGGGGCCAACGTCCTGACTTTC
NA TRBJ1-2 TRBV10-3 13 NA CAIIRSSGTGYTF TGTGCCATCATAAGGTCGTCAGGGACTGGCTACACCTTC
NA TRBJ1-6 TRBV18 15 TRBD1 CASSPSGGANSPLHF TGTGCCAGCTCACCGTCAGGGGGGGCGAATTCACCCCTCCACTTT
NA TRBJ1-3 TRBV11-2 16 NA CASSSRAAYSGNTIYF TGTGCCAGCAGCTCGCGGGCAGCCTACTCTGGAAACACCATATATTTT